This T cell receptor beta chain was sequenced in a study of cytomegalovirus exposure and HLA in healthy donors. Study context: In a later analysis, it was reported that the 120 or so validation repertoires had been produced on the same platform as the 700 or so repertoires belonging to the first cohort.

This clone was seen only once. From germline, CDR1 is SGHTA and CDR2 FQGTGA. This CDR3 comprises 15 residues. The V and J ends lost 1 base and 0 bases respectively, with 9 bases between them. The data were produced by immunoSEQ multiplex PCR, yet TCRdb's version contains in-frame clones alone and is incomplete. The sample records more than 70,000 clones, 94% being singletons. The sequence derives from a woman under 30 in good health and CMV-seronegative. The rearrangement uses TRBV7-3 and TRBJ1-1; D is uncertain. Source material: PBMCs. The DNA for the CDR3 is TGTGCCAGCAGCTTAAGGGCCAGTATGAACACTGAAGCTTTCTTT. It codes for CASSLRASMNTEAFF.